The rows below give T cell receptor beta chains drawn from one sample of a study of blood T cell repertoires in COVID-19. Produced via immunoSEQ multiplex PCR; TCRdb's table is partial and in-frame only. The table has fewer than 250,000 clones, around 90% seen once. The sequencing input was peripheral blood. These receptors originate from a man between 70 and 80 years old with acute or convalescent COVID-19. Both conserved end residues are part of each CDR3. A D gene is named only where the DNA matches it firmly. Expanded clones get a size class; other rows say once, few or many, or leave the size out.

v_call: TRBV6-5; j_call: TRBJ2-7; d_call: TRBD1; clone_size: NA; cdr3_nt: TGTGCCACACGGGGACAGGGTTTTCACGAGCAGTACTTC; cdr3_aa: CATRGQGFHEQYF
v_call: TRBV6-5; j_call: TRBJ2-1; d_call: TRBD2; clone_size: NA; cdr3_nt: TGTGCCAGCAGTTACTCTAGCGGGAGGGTCAATGAGCAGTTCTTC; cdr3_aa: CASSYSSGRVNEQFF
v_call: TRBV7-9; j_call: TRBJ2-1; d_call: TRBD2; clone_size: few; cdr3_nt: TGTGCCAGCAGCCGCAGTTGGGGCGGGCTAGCGGGAGTGCATGAGCAGTTCTTC; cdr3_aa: CASSRSWGGLAGVHEQFF
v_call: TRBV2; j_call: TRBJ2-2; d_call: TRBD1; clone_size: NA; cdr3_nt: TGTGCCAGCAGTCCCAGGGGGCTTCGGACCGGGGAGCTGTTTTTT; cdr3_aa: CASSPRGLRTGELFF
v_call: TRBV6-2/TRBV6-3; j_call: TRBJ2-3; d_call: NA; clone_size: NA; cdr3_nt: TGTGCCAGCAGCCTCTCCAGGGCAGATACGCAGTATTTT; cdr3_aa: CASSLSRADTQYF
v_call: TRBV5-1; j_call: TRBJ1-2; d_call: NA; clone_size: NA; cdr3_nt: TGCGCCAGCAGCTCATGGGCGGGGGCCCTGGATGGCTACACCTTC; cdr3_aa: CASSSWAGALDGYTF
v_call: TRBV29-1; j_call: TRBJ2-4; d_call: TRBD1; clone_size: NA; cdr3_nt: TGCAGCGCAAGGGTGGGGACAGGGGGAAGCATTCAGTACTTC; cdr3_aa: CSARVGTGGSIQYF
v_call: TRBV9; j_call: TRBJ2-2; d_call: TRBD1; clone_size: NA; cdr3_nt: TGTGCCAGCAGCAAACAGGGGGCTAACGGGGAGCTGTTTTTT; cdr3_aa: CASSKQGANGELFF
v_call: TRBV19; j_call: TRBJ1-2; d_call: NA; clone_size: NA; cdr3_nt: TGTGCCAGTAGTCAACAGACGAACTATGGCTACACCTTC; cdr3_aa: CASSQQTNYGYTF
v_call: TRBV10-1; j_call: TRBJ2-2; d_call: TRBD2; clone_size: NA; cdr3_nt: TGCGCCAGCAGTGAGTCAAGGGCTAGCGGGAGAAGTCCGAACACCGGGGAGCTGTTTTTT; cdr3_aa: CASSESRASGRSPNTGELFF
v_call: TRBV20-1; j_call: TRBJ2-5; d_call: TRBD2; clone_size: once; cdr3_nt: TGCAGTGCTAGTCGACTAGCGGGATCGAAGACCCAGTACTTC; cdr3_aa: CSASRLAGSKTQYF
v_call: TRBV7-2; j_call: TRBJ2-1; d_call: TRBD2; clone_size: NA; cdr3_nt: TGTGCCAGCAGCTTATCACGGACTAGCCCGGGGAATGAGCAGTTCTTC; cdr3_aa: CASSLSRTSPGNEQFF
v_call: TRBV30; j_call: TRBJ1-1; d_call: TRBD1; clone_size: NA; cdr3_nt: TGTGCGGGGTCCAGGGGGGTTGGCACTGAAGCTTTCTTT; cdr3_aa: CAGSRGVGTEAFF